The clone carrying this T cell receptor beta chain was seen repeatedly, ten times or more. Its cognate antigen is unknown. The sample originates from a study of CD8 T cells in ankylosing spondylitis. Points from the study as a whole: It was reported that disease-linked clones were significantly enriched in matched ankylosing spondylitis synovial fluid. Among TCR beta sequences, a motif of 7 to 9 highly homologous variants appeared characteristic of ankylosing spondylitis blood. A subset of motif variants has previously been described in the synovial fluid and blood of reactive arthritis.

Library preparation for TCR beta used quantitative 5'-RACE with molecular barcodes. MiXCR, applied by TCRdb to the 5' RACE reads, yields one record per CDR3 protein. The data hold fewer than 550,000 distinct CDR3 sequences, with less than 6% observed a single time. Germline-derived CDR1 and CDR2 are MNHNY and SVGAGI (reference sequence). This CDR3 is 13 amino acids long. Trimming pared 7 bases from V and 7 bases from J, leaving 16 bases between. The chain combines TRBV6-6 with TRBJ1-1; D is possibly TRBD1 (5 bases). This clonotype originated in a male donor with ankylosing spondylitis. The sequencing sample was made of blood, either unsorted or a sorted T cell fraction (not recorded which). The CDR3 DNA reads TGTGCCAGCAAAGGGGTTCCCGACAGTGAAGCTTTCTTT. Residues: CASKGVPDSEAFF.